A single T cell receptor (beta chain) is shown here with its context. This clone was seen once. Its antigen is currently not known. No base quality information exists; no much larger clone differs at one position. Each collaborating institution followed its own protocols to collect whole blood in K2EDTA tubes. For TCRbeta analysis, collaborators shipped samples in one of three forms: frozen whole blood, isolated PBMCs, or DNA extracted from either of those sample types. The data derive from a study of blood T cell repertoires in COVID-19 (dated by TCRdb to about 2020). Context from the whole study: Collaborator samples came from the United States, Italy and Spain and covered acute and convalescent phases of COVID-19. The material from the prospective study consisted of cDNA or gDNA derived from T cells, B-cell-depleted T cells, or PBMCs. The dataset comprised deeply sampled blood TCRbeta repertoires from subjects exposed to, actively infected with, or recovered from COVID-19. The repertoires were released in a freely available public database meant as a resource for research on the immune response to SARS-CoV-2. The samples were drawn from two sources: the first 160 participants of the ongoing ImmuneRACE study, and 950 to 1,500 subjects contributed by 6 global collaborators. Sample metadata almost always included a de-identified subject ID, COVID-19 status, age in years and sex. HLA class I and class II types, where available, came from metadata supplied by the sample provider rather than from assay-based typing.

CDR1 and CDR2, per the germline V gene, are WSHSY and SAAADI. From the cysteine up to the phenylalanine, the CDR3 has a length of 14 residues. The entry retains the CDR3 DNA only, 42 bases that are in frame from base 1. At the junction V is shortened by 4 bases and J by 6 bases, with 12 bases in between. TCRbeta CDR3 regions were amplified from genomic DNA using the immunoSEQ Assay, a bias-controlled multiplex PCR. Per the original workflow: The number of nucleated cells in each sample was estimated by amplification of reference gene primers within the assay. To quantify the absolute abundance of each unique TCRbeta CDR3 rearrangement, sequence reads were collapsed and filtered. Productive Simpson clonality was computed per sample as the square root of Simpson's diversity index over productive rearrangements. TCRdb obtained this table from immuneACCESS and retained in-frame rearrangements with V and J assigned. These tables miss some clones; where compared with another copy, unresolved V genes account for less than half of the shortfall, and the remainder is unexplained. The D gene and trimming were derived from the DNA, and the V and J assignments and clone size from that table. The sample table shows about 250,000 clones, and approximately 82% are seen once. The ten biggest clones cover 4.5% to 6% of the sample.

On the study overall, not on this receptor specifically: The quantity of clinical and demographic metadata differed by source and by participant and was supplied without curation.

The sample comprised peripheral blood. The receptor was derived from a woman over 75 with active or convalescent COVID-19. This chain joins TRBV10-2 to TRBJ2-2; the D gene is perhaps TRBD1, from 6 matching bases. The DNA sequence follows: TGCGCCAGCAGTGGGGCAGGGGCCTCCGGGGAGCTGTTTTTT. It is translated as CASSGAGASGELFF.